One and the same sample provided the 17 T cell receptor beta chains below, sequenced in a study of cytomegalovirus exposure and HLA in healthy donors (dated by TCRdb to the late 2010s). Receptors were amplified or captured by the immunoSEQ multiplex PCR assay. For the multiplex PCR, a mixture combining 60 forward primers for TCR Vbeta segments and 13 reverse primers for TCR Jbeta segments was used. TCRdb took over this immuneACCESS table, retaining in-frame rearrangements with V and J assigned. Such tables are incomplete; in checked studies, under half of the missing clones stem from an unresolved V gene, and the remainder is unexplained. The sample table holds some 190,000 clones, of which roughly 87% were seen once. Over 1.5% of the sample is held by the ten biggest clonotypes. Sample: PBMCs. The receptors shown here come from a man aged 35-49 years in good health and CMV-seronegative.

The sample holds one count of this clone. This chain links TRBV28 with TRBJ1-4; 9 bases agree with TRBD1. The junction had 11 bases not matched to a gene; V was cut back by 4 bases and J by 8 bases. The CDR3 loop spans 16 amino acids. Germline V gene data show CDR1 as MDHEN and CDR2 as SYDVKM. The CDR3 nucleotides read TGTGCCAGCAGTTCCCAACCGGGACAGGGATTGGAAAAACTGTTTTTT. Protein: CASSSQPGQGLEKLFF.

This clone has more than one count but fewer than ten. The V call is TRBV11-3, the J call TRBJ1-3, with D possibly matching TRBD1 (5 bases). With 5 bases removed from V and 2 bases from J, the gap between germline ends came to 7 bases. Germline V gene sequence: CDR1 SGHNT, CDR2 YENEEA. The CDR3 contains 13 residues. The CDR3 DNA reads TGTGCCAGCAGCCGGGGGGCTGGAAACACCATATATTTT. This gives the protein CASSRGAGNTIYF.

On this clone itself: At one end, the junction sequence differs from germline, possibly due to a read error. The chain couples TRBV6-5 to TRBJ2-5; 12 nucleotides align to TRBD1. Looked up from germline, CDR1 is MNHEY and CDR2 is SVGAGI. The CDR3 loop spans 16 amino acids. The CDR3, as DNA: TGTGCCGGCAGTTACGGAAAGGGACAGGGGGCGCAGACCCAGTACTTC. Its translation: CAGSYGKGQGAQTQYF.

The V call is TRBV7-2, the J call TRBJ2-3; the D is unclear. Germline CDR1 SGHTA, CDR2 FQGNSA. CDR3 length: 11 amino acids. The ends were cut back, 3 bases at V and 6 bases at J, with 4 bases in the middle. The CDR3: CASSLRDTQYF. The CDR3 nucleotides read TGTGCCAGCAGCTTGAGGGATACGCAGTATTTT.

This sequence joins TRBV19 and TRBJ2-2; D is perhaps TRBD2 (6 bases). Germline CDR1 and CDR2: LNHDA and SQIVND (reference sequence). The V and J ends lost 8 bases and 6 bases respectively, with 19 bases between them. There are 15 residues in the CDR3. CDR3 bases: TGTGCCAGTTCGACGTCTAGCGCGACAGCCGGGGAGCTGTTTTTT. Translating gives CASSTSSATAGELFF.

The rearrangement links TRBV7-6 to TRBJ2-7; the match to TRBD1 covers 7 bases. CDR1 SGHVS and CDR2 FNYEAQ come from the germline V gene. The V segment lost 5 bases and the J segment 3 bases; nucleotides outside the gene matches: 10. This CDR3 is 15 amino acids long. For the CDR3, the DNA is TGTGCCAGCAGCCTACATCCTGGGACAGACTACGAGCAGTACTTC. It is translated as CASSLHPGTDYEQYF.

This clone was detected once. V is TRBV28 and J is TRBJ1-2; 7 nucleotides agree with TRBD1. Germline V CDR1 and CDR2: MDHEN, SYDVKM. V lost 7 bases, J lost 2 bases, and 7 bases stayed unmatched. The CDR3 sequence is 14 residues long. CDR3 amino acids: CASTLPGQNYGYTF. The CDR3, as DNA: TGTGCCAGCACCCTACCGGGACAGAACTATGGCTACACCTTC.

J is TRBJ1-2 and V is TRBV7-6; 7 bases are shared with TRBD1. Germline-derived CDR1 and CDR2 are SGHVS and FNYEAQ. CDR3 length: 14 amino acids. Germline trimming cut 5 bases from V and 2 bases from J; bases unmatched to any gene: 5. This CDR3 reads CASSPQGENYGYTF. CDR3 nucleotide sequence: TGTGCCAGCAGCCCGCAGGGGGAAAACTATGGCTACACCTTC.

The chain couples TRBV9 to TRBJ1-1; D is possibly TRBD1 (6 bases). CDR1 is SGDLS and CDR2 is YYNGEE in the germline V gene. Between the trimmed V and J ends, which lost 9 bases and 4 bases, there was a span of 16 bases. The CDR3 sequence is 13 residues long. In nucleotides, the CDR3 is TGTGCCACCGGAAGGGGGGGCGGCACTGAAGCTTTCTTT. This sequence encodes CATGRGGGTEAFF.

The CDR3 sequence: CASSLRGVREAEGYTF. CDR3 sequence (DNA): TGCGCCAGCAGCTTGAGGGGCGTCAGGGAGGCGGAGGGCTACACCTTC. The chain employs TRBV5-1 and TRBJ1-2; perhaps TRBD1 as D (5 bases). V lost 1 base and J 8 bases, leaving 21 bases between the germline ends. The CDR3 extends over 16 amino acids. Germline assignment: CDR1 SGHRS and CDR2 YFSETQ.

For the CDR3, the DNA is TGCAGCGTCAGGGGGCGCAGAGATACGCAGTATTTT. Protein product: CSVRGRRDTQYF. This sequence joins TRBV29-1 and TRBJ2-3; 8 bases agree with TRBD1. From germline, CDR1 is SQVTM and CDR2 ANQGSEA. The CDR3 contains 12 residues. V lost 6 bases to trimming and J lost 5 bases; unmatched junction nucleotides: 4.

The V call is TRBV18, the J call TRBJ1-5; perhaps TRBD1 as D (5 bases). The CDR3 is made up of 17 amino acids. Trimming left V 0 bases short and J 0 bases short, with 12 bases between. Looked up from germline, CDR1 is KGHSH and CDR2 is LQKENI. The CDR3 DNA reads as TGTGCCAGCTCACCACCCCTTTCTACAGGTAGCAATCAGCCCCAGCATTTT. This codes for CASSPPLSTGSNQPQHF.

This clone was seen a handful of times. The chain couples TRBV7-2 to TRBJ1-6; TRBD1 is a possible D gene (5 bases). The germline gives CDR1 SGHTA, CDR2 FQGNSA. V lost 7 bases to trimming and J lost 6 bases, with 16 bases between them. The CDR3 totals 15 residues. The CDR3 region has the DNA TGTGCCAGCACCGGACCCGGCAGGGTTAATTCACCCCTCCACTTT. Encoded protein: CASTGPGRVNSPLHF.

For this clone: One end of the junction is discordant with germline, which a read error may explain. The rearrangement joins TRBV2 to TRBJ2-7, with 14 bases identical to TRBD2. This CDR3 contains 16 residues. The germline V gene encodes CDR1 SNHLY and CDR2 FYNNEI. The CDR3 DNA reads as TGTGCCAGCAGAGAAAACCCCGGGACTAGCGGGAGCGACCGTGGCTTC. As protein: CASRENPGTSGSDRGF. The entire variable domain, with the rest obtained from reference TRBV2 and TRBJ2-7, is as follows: EPEVTQTPSHQVTQMGQEVILRCVPISNHLYFYWYRQILGQKVEFLVSFYNNEISEKSEIFDDQFSVERPDGSNFTLKIRSTKLEDSAMYFCASRENPGTSGSDRGFGPGTRLTVT.

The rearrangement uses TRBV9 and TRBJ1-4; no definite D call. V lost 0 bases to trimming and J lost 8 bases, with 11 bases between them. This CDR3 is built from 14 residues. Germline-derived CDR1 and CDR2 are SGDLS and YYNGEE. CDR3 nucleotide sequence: TGTGCCAGCAGCGTAGATCCCCGGAGGGAAAAACTGTTTTTT. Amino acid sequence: CASSVDPRREKLFF.

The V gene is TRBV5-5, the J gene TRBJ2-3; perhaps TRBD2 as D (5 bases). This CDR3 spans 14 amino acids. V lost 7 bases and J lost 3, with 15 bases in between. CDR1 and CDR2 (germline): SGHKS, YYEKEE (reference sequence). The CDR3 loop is CASGRGAVTDTQYF. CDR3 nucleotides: TGTGCCAGCGGCCGGGGAGCGGTTACAGATACGCAGTATTTT.

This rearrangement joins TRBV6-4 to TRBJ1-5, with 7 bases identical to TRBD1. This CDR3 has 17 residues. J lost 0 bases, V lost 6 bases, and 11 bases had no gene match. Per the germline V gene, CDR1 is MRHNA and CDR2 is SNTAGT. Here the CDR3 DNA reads TGTGCCAGCAGATGCCCCGGGACAGCCTATAGCAATCAGCCCCAGCATTTT. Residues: CASRCPGTAYSNQPQHF.